Below are 14 T cell receptor beta chains sequenced from a single sample in a study of T cells after yellow fever vaccination. TCRdb processed the 5' RACE reads anew with MiXCR; each CDR3 protein has one entry. The table shows some 120,000 distinct CDR3 sequences, with about 8.2% occurring only once. This sample comprised CD8+ T cells sorted from PBMCs, obtained on the day of the yellow fever booster vaccination. The receptors were sampled from a man in his late teens or twenties who received the YFV17D yellow fever vaccine.

The chain recombines TRBV6-5 with TRBJ2-5; tentatively, D is TRBD1 or TRBD2 (5 bases each). The germline V gene encodes CDR1 MNHEY and CDR2 SVGAGI. V lost 2 bases and J 5 bases, leaving 18 bases between the germline ends. This CDR3 contains 16 residues. The CDR3 reads CASSYAGTRILETQYF. The CDR3 bases are TGTGCCAGCAGTTACGCTGGGACCAGGATCCTTGAGACCCAGTACTTC.

The chain links TRBV12-3 or TRBV12-4 to TRBJ2-7; the D gene is possibly TRBD1 (5 bases). This CDR3 is built from 10 residues. Trimming took 3 bases from V and 13 from J, leaving 10 bases between them. The CDR3 DNA reads TGTGCCAGCAGTTTTTGGACACCCTACTTC. This encodes CASSFWTPYF.

There are many counts of this clonotype. This chain connects TRBV12-3 or TRBV12-4 to TRBJ1-5; tentatively, D is TRBD1 (5 bases). V lost 6 bases, J lost 0 bases, and 12 bases lay in between. The CDR3 runs 15 residues. This chain's CDR3 is CASRPGTGSNQPQHF. The DNA of the CDR3 is TGTGCCAGCAGACCCGGGACGGGTAGCAATCAGCCCCAGCATTTT.

The genes are TRBV4-3 and TRBJ1-1; 10 bases fit TRBD1. J gave up 6 bases and V 5 bases, and 6 bases lay outside the gene matches. Germline lookup yields CDR1 LGHNA and CDR2 YSLEER. The CDR3 has 14 amino acids. The CDR3 DNA reads TGCGCCAGCAGCTCCGGGACAGGGGATGCTGAAGCTTTCTTT. It translates to CASSSGTGDAEAFF.

This clonotype was found a few times. This sequence joins TRBV10-3 and TRBJ2-3, with D perhaps TRBD1 (6 bases). This CDR3 comprises 15 residues. Germline lookup yields CDR1 ENHRY and CDR2 SYGVKD. Trimming took off 3 bases at V and 2 bases at J, with 12 bases between the two ends. The CDR3 region has the DNA TGTGCCATCAGTGAAAGACAGGATCTCACAGATACGCAGTATTTT. Residues: CAISERQDLTDTQYF.

A few counts support this clonotype. V and J are TRBV5-6 and TRBJ1-6, with D unresolved. With 3 bases removed from V and 2 bases from J, the gap between germline ends came to 9 bases. The CDR3 totals 15 residues. CDR1 SGHDT and CDR2 YYEEEE come from the germline V gene. CDR3: CASSWGTPYNSPLHF. The CDR3 DNA reads as TGTGCCAGCAGCTGGGGAACCCCCTATAATTCACCCCTCCACTTT.

The chain links TRBV5-5 to TRBJ2-1; 7 positions match TRBD2. V dropped 5 bases and J dropped 8; count of bases not matched to a gene: 13. The germline CDR1 and CDR2 sequences are SGHKS and YYEKEE (reference sequence). This CDR3 is built from 15 residues. The CDR3: CASSRAGMSYDEQFF. CDR3 nucleotide sequence: TGTGCCAGCAGTAGAGCGGGGATGTCCTATGATGAGCAGTTCTTC.

Only a few counts were recorded for this clonotype. The V and J genes are TRBV7-9 and TRBJ2-5; a weak D match, TRBD2 (7 bases). CDR1 is SEHNR, CDR2 FQNEAQ, per germline (reference sequence). The length of the CDR3 is 15 residues. Trimming stripped 1 base from V and 5 bases from J, with 14 bases between. Here the CDR3 reads CASSLEAGAWETQYF. Written as DNA, the CDR3 is TGTGCCAGCAGCTTAGAGGCGGGGGCGTGGGAGACCCAGTACTTC. The entire variable domain, with the rest obtained from reference TRBV7-9 and TRBJ2-5, is as follows: DTGVSQNPRHKITKRGQNVTFRCDPISEHNRLYWYRQTLGQGPEFLTYFQNEAQLEKSRLLSDRFSAERPKGSFSTLEIQRTEQGDSAMYLCASSLEAGAWETQYFGPGTRLLVL.

This clonotype appeared a few times. This chain uses TRBV4-1 with TRBJ1-2, with 7 positions matching TRBD1. Germline V lookup: CDR1 MGHRA, CDR2 YSYEKL. The ends lost 2 bases at V and 6 bases at J; junction bases unmatched: 18. This CDR3 spans 18 amino acids. The CDR3 bases are TGCGCCAGCAGCCAACAACCTCCGACAGGGTGGGGTGAGGATGGCTACACCTTC. Translation gives CASSQQPPTGWGEDGYTF.

V and J are TRBV29-1 and TRBJ2-7; perhaps D is TRBD1 or TRBD2 (6 bases each). The V and J ends lost 6 bases and 4 bases respectively, with 16 bases between them. This CDR3 has 13 residues. Germline CDR1 and CDR2: SQVTM and ANQGSEA. This CDR3 reads CSVLPGGGYEQYF. Written as DNA, the CDR3 is TGCAGCGTCCTGCCCGGAGGGGGATACGAGCAGTACTTC.

This clonotype occurred many times. The chain joins TRBV29-1 to TRBJ1-5, with 7 bases fitting TRBD1. The CDR3 is 13 amino acids. V lost 8 bases to trimming and J lost 6 bases; unmatched junction nucleotides: 10. Germline CDR1 SQVTM, CDR2 ANQGSEA. CDR3 amino acids: CSTDRVLIQPQHF. CDR3 in DNA: TGCAGCACAGACAGGGTACTCATTCAGCCCCAGCATTTT.

This clonotype was seen only a few times. The V call is TRBV12-3 or TRBV12-4, the J call TRBJ1-3; TRBD1 agrees at 8 bases. V gave up 8 bases and J gave up 2 bases; unmatched junction bases: 11. The CDR3 runs to 16 residues. The CDR3: CASGNFRGLAGNTIYF. CDR3 DNA: TGTGCCAGCGGAAACTTCAGGGGGCTGGCTGGAAACACCATATATTTT.

The chain joins TRBV5-1 to TRBJ2-3; D might be TRBD2 (5 bases). CDR3 length equals 12 residues. Germline V gene sequence: CDR1 SGHRS, CDR2 YFSETQ. With 3 bases removed from V and 3 bases from J, the gap between germline ends came to 5 bases. For the CDR3, the DNA is TGCGCCAGCAGCTGGAGGACAGATACGCAGTATTTT. This sequence encodes CASSWRTDTQYF.

The gene calls are TRBV7-2 and TRBJ2-5, with D perhaps TRBD2 (5 bases). The CDR3 is made up of 13 amino acids. V was clipped by 5 bases and J by 1 base, with 8 bases between them. In germline, CDR1 is SGHTA, CDR2 FQGNSA. CDR3 DNA sequence: TGTGCCAGCAGCGGGGAGTCCCAAGAGACCCAGTACTTC. Its protein is CASSGESQETQYF.